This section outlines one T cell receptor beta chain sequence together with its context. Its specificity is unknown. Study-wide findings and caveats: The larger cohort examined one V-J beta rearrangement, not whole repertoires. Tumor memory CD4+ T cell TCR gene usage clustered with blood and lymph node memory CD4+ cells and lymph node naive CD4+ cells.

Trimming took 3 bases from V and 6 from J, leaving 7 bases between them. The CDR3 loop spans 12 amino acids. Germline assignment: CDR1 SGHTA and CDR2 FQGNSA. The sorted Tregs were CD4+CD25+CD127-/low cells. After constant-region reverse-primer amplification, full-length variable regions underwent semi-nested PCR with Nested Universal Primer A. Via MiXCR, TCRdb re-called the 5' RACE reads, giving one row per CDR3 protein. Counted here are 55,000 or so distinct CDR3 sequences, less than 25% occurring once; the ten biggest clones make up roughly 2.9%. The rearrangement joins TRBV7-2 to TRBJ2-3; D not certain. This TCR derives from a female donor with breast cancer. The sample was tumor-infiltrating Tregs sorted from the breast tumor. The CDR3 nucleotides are TGTGCCAGCAGCTTTTTTTCGGATACGCAGTATTTT. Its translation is CASSFFSDTQYF.